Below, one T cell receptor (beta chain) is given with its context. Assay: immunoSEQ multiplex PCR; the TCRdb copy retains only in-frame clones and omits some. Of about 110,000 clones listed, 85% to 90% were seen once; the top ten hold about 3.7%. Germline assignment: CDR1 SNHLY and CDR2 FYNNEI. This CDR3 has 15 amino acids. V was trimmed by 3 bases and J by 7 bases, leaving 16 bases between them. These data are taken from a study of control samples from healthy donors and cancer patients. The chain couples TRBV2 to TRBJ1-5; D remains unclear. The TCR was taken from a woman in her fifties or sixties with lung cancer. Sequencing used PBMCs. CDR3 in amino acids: CASSDTVGLWQPQHF. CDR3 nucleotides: TGTGCCAGCAGTGATACAGTCGGGTTATGGCAGCCCCAGCATTTT.